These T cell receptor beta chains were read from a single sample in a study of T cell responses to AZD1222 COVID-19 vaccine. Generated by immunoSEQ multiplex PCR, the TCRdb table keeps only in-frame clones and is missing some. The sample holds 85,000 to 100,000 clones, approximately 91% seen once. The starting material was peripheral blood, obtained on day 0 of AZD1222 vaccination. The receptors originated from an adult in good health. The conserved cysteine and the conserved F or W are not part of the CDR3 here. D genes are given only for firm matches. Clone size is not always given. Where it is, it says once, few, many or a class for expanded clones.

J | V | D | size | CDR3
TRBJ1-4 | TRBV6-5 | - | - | ASSSAGPGDEKLF
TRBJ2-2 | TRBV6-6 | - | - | ASTTPNTGELF
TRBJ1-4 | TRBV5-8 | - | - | ASSLSRGVGEKLF
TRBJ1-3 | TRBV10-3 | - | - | AISDSNSGNTIY
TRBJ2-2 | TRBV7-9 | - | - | ASSLRELF
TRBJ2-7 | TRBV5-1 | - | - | ASSPHGTTEQY
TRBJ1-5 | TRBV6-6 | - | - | ASSSQTENQPQH
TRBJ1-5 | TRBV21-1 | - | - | ASSKLTGGWSNQPQH
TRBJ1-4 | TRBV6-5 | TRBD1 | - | ASRTNQGASEKLF
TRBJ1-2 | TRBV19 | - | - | ASSNDRSPNYGYT
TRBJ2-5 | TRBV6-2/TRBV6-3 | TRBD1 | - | ASRPTGAETQY
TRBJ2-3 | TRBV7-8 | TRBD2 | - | ASSPQRGGRDTQY
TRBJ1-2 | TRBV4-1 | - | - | ASSQEGYNYGYT
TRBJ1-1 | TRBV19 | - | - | ASSIGRGNTEAF
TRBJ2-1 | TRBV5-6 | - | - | ASSLLAASSYNEQF
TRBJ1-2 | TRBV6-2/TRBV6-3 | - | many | ASSAVQGFEEGYT
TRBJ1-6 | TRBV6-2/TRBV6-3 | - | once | ASTPGASFSPLH
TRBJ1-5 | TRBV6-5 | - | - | ASTRGQTNQPQH
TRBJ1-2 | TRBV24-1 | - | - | ATSDGGLGYT
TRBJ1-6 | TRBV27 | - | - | ASSLQGYSPLH
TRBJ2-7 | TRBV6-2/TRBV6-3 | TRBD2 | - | ASSYLAGANEQY
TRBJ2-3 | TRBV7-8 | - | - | ASIPRRGGTDTQY
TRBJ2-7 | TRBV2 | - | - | ASSEDAASSYEQY
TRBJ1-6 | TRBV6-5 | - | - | ASSYLGGGNSPLH
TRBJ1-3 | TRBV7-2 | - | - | ASSLMGGQAGNTIY
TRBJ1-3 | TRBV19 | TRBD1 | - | ASSTRTGALSGNTIY
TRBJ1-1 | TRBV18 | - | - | ASSADRAARWAHGVEAF
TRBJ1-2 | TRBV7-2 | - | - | ASSLKLTGYT
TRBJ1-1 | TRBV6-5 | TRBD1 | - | ASSYGRTGNTEAF
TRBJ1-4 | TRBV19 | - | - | ASSVRDPATNEKLF
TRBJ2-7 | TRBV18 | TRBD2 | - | ASSPPGGGSSYEQY
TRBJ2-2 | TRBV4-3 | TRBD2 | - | ASSQVLASGNTGELF
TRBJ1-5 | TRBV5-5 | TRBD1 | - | ASSLAYRGDTGPQH
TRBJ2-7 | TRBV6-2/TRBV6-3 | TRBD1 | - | ASSLTGTGLGEQY
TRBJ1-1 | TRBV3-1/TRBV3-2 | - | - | ASSQVGGGAF
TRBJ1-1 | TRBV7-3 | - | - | ASSTQENTEAF
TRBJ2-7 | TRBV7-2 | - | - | ASSPPTGGYEQY
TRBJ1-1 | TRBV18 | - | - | ASSPQTGPNTEAF
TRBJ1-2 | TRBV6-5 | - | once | ASSPAGNYGYT
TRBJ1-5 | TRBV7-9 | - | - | ASSLGGPQPQH
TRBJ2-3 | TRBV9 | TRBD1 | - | ASSVFGTASTDTQY
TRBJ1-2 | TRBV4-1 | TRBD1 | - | ASSQGDRVYGYT
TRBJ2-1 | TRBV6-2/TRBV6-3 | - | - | ASSLSNEQF
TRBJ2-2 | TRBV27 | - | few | ASTGTLNTGELF
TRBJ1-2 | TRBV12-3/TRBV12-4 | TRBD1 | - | ASSPGTGHGYT
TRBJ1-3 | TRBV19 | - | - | ASFRDTIY
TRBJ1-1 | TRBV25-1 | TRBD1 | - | ASSKGQGSAEAF
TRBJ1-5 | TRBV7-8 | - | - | ASRSRGHQPQH
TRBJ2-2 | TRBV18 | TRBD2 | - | ASSPRSGGNTGELF
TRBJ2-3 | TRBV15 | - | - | ATSPGGPDTQY
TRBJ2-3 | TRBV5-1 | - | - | ASIRGDTQY
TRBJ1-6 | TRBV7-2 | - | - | ASSPQTVSNSPLH
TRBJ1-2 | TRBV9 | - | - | ASSVRQDPNYGYT